A selection of T cell receptor beta chains follows, all from one sample in a study of beta chain features in type 1 diabetes. This table comes from immunoSEQ multiplex PCR, and its TCRdb copy is limited to in-frame clones, with some not included. Of 50,000 to 65,000 clones in the sample, under 45% are singletons; the top ten hold approximately 1.5%. The sample consisted of Tregs from blood. Receptors were obtained from a young man with type 1 diabetes. The CDR3 runs from the conserved cysteine through the conserved F or W. The D gene is left open where the match is weak. Only some rows state a clone size, as once, few, many or a class for expanded clones.

TRBD1,TRBJ2-5,TRBV28,NA,TGTGCCAGCGGCCGGGACAGGGGGACCCAGTACTTC,CASGRDRGTQYF
NA,TRBJ2-1,TRBV5-4,NA,TGTGCCAGCAGCTTAACAGCTGGCAATGAGCAGTTCTTC,CASSLTAGNEQFF
NA,TRBJ1-1,TRBV19,NA,TGTGCCAGTAGTATAAACATGAACACTGAAGCTTTCTTT,CASSINMNTEAFF
NA,TRBJ1-6,TRBV19,once,TGTGCCAGTAGTCGGGACACCAGGAGCTCCTATAATTCACCCCTCCACTTT,CASSRDTRSSYNSPLHF
NA,TRBJ2-1,TRBV5-8,few,TGTGCCAGCAGCCTCGGGGGAAGAACCGGCAATGAGCAGTTCTTC,CASSLGGRTGNEQFF
TRBD2,TRBJ2-1,TRBV11-3,NA,TGTGCCAGCAGCAAAGGACTAGCGGGAGGCAATGAGCAGTTCTTC,CASSKGLAGGNEQFF
NA,TRBJ2-7,TRBV28,few,TGTGCCAGCAGTAGGGGTGATGGGTACTACGAGCAGTACTTC,CASSRGDGYYEQYF
TRBD2,TRBJ2-2,TRBV5-1,NA,TGCGCCAGCAAAGTTGCGGGAGGCACCGGGGAGCTGTTTTTT,CASKVAGGTGELFF
TRBD1,TRBJ2-3,TRBV2,few,TGTGCCAGCAGTGAATTACGTTTTGGACAGGGAAAGGACCTGGACACGCAGTATTTT,CASSELRFGQGKDLDTQYF
TRBD2,TRBJ2-1,TRBV6-5,once,TGTGCCAGCAGTTCATTAGCGGGTGGGAAATACAATGAGCAGTTCTTC,CASSSLAGGKYNEQFF
TRBD1,TRBJ1-1,TRBV6-1,NA,TGTGCCAGCGGCGAAAACCGGGACAGAAAAGCTTTCTTT,CASGENRDRKAFF
NA,TRBJ2-1,TRBV7-2,NA,TGTGCCAGCAGCTCCTCCCTAGGGGCCCCCTACAATGAGCAGTTCTTC,CASSSSLGAPYNEQFF
NA,TRBJ2-5,TRBV5-6,once,TGTGCCAGCAGCAACTTTTACAGGAAAGAGACCCAGTACTTC,CASSNFYRKETQYF
NA,TRBJ2-3,TRBV27,NA,TGTGCCAGCAGTTCGCCACAGACAGATACGCAGTATTTT,CASSSPQTDTQYF
TRBD1,TRBJ2-1,TRBV2,NA,TGTGCCAGCAGGGTGGACAGGGGATACAATGAGCAGTTCTTC,CASRVDRGYNEQFF
TRBD1,TRBJ2-7,TRBV11-2,NA,TGTGCCAGCAGCTTAGGACAGGGCGAGCAGTACTTC,CASSLGQGEQYF